These T cell receptor beta chains were read from a single sample in a study of regulatory T cells in long-lasting Graves disease. MiXCR, applied by TCRdb to the multiplex PCR reads, yields one record per CDR3 protein. Found here are around 480,000 distinct CDR3 sequences, about 17% of them singletons; the top ten hold 12%. A further study also used this sample, focusing on T cells in Graves' hyperthyroidism and ophthalmopathy.

Material: peripheral blood mononuclear cells (PBMCs), obtained at new diagnosis, from a patient treated with antithyroid drugs. Receptors originate from a man aged 35 to 55 with Graves disease. Each CDR3 is given with its conserved first and last residue. Fields, in order: clone size, J gene, D gene, V gene, CDR3 DNA, CDR3 protein. D genes are given only for firm matches. Rows may omit the clone size; those that give it use once, few, many or a size class.

>few|TRBJ2-2|NA|TRBV9
TGTGCCAGCAGCGTCAGGCAGAGGAGCGACACCGGGGAGCTGTTTTTT
CASSVRQRSDTGELFF
>many|TRBJ2-3|NA|TRBV5-1
TGCGCCAGCAGCTTGAGTCCAGGGCCGTTTACAGATACGCAGTATTTT
CASSLSPGPFTDTQYF
>NA|TRBJ1-5|NA|TRBV5-4
TGTGCCAGCAGCTACAACGATCAGCCCCAGCATTTT
CASSYNDQPQHF
>NA|TRBJ2-5|TRBD1|TRBV6-1
TGTGCCAGCAGTGTGACCGGGACAGCCCTTCAAGAGACCCAGTACTTC
CASSVTGTALQETQYF
>NA|TRBJ2-6|NA|TRBV20-1
TGCAGTGCTAGAGCGAGGTCCTCTGGGGCCAACGTCCTGACTTTC
CSARARSSGANVLTF
>NA|TRBJ1-1|NA|TRBV15
TGTGCCACCAGCATCAGGCCCGACAGTGCTGAAGCTTTCTTT
CATSIRPDSAEAFF
>few|TRBJ2-6|NA|TRBV5-1
TGCGCCAGCAGCCAAGGGGGTACTGGGGCCAACGTCCTGACTTTC
CASSQGGTGANVLTF
>many|TRBJ1-6|NA|TRBV28
TGTGCCAGCAGTCTAAAAGGGGGACGATCACCCCTCCACTTT
CASSLKGGRSPLHF
>NA|TRBJ1-2|NA|TRBV27
TGTGCCAGCAGTTTAGGTCAGGTCTTCACCTTC
CASSLGQVFTF
>NA|TRBJ1-1|TRBD1|TRBV5-1
TGCGCCAGCAGCCCGGTGGGCAGGGGGATGAACACTGAAGCTTTCTTT
CASSPVGRGMNTEAFF
>many|TRBJ2-4|NA|TRBV27
TGTGCCAGCAGTCCCCAGGGTCGGGCTGGGGAGAACATTCAGTACTTC
CASSPQGRAGENIQYF
>many|TRBJ2-3|TRBD1|TRBV6-1
TGTGCCAGCAGTACCGGACAGGGGACAGATACGCAGTATTTT
CASSTGQGTDTQYF
>NA|TRBJ2-7|NA|TRBV6-1
TGTGCCAGCAGCCCCCCTACACCCTCCGAGCAGTACTTC
CASSPPTPSEQYF
>few|TRBJ2-1|NA|TRBV29-1
TGCAGCGTCCACGATAATAATGAGCAGTTCTTC
CSVHDNNEQFF
>few|TRBJ1-2|TRBD1|TRBV6-5
TGTGCCAGCAGTTTTAAATTGGGACAGAGCTATGGCTACACCTTC
CASSFKLGQSYGYTF
>many|TRBJ2-7|TRBD1|TRBV6-2/TRBV6-3
TGTGCCAGCAGTAAATACCGGACAGGGGCAATCTACGAGCAGTACTTC
CASSKYRTGAIYEQYF
>many|TRBJ2-5|NA|TRBV28
TGTGCCGGCAGTTCTTTCGAAGAGACCCAGTACTTC
CAGSSFEETQYF
>many|TRBJ2-3|TRBD2|TRBV30
TGTGCCTGGAGTGCAAGCGGGAGTAGGTCTACGCAGTATTTT
CAWSASGSRSTQYF
>many|TRBJ1-5|NA|TRBV11-2
TGTGCCAGCAGCTTAGACGGGACGGGCAATCAGCCCCAGCATTTT
CASSLDGTGNQPQHF
>many|TRBJ2-1|NA|TRBV6-2/TRBV6-3
TGTGCCAGCAGTTACTCGACTTTAACCTACAATGAGCAGTTCTTC
CASSYSTLTYNEQFF
>many|TRBJ2-1|TRBD2|TRBV27
TGTGCCAGCAGCACGACCACACTAGCGGGAGTAAATGAGCAGTTCTTC
CASSTTTLAGVNEQFF
>many|TRBJ2-2|TRBD1|TRBV2
TGTGCCAGCAGGCCCGGGGCCCAGGGGGTCGGGGAGCTGTTTTTT
CASRPGAQGVGELFF
>few|TRBJ2-7|TRBD2|TRBV12-3/TRBV12-4
TGTGCCATCGGTCGGACTAGCGGGAGTTCAGAGCAGTACTTC
CAIGRTSGSSEQYF
>few|TRBJ2-7|TRBD1|TRBV10-2
TGCGCCAGCAGGAATTGGGACAGGGGAGCCTACGAGCAGTACTTC
CASRNWDRGAYEQYF
>many|TRBJ2-3|TRBD1|TRBV28
TGTGCCAGCAGTTTATCCGGGACAGGCCCAGATACGCAGTATTTT
CASSLSGTGPDTQYF
>NA|TRBJ2-5|TRBD1|TRBV29-1
TGCAGCGTTGGACGTCCGGACAGGGTTTTTGAGACCCAGTACTTC
CSVGRPDRVFETQYF
>few|TRBJ2-3|NA|TRBV12-3/TRBV12-4
TGTGCCAGCAGTTTGGGACATATCACAGATACGCAGTATTTT
CASSLGHITDTQYF
>many|TRBJ2-7|TRBD1|TRBV5-1
TGCGCCAGCAGCTTGATCATCCAGGGGGCTAGTGAGCAGTACTTC
CASSLIIQGASEQYF
>many|TRBJ2-5|NA|TRBV12-3/TRBV12-4
TGTGCCAGCAGTTTATCCCTAGGTGGAGAGACCCAGTACTTC
CASSLSLGGETQYF
>many|TRBJ1-1|TRBD1|TRBV7-9
TGTGCCAGCAGCTTAAACAGGGGTATCACTGAAGCTTTCTTT
CASSLNRGITEAFF
>many|TRBJ2-7|TRBD2|TRBV3-1
TGTGCCAGCAGCCAAGATCTGGCTAGCGGCTTCTACGAGCAGTACTTC
CASSQDLASGFYEQYF
>NA|TRBJ1-2|NA|TRBV7-9
TGTGCCAGCAGCCCCCCGGGCAGGACTTACTATGGCTACACCTTC
CASSPPGRTYYGYTF
>NA|TRBJ2-2|NA|TRBV6-1
TGTGCCAGCATGACTCCCGCGAACACCGGGGAGCTGTTTTTT
CASMTPANTGELFF
>many|TRBJ2-5|TRBD2|TRBV30
TGTGCCTGGAGTGTCCGGACTAGCGGAGACCAAGAGACCCAGTACTTC
CAWSVRTSGDQETQYF
>many|TRBJ2-1|TRBD2|TRBV9
TGTGCCAGCAGCGCCACTAGCGGGAGAAATGAGCAGTTCTTC
CASSATSGRNEQFF
>many|TRBJ2-2|NA|TRBV30
TGTGCCTGGCGGACAGAGAACACCGGGGAGCTGTTTTTT
CAWRTENTGELFF
>NA|TRBJ2-3|TRBD1|TRBV19
TGTGCCAGTAGTATCCCTCGGACAGGGGGACCAGATACGCAGTATTTT
CASSIPRTGGPDTQYF
>many|TRBJ1-1|NA|TRBV7-2
TGTGCCAGCAGCTTAGTTTCTAACCTGAACACTGAAGCTTTCTTT
CASSLVSNLNTEAFF
>NA|TRBJ1-5|NA|TRBV7-2
TGTGCCAGCAGCTTAGCTGGGCCCCAGCATTTT
CASSLAGPQHF
>NA|TRBJ2-5|NA|TRBV5-1
TGCGCCAGCAGCTTGGAAGCAACCCGGAAAGAGACCCAGTACTTC
CASSLEATRKETQYF
>many|TRBJ2-1|TRBD2|TRBV30
TGTGCCTGGAGTGTACGTGCTAGCGGGGATCAGTTCTTC
CAWSVRASGDQFF
>many|TRBJ2-7|NA|TRBV29-1
TGCAGCGTTAGAGGACCCTACGAGCAGTACTTC
CSVRGPYEQYF
>few|TRBJ2-3|NA|TRBV6-2/TRBV6-3
TGTGCCAGCAGTTACTCGGGTAAAACAGATACGCAGTATTTT
CASSYSGKTDTQYF
>NA|TRBJ1-1|TRBD1|TRBV27
TGTGCCAGCAGCCCCTCAGGGGGCACTGAAGCTTTCTTT
CASSPSGGTEAFF
>many|TRBJ2-5|TRBD1|TRBV11-3
TGTGCCAGCAGCTTAGGACAGGGGCCGGGGAGAGAGACCCAGTACTTC
CASSLGQGPGRETQYF
>few|TRBJ2-1|NA|TRBV7-9
TGTGCCAGCAGACCAGAGCGGGATGAGCAGTTCTTC
CASRPERDEQFF
>many|TRBJ2-7|NA|TRBV2
TGTGCCAGCTCCCCCCGGGGGGCGTTCGACGAGCAGTACTTC
CASSPRGAFDEQYF
>many|TRBJ2-7|TRBD2|TRBV12-3/TRBV12-4
TGTGCCAGCAGTTCCTATAATTTTTCCAGGACTAGCGGGTCCTACGAGCAGTACTTC
CASSSYNFSRTSGSYEQYF
>many|TRBJ1-2|NA|TRBV14
TGTGCCAGCAGCCAAGATCTGGGGATCTATGGCTACACCTTC
CASSQDLGIYGYTF
>few|TRBJ2-5|NA|TRBV5-1
TGCGCCAGCAGCTTGGCAACGGGGATAGAGACCCAGTACTTC
CASSLATGIETQYF
>many|TRBJ2-7|NA|TRBV20-1
TGCAGTGCTAGAGACGAGTCTAGCGCGACCTACGAGCAGTACTTC
CSARDESSATYEQYF